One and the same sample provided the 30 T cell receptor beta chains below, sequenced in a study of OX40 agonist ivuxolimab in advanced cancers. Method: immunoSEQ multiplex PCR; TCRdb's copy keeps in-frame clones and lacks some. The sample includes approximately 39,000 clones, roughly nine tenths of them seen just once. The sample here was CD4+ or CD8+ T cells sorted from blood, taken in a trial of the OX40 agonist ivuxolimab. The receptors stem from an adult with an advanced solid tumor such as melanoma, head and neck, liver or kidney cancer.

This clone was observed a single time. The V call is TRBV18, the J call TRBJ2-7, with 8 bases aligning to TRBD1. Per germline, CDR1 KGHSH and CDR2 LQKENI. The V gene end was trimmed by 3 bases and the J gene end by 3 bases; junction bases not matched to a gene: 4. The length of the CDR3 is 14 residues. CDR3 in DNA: TGTGCCAGCTCACCGTCCACAGGGGGCTACGAGCAGTACTTC. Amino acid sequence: CASSPSTGGYEQYF.

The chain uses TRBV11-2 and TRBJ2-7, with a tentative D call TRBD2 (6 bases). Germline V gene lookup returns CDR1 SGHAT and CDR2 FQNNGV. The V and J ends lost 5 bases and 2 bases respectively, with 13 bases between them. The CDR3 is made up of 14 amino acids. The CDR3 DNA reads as TGTGCCAGCAGCCAAACTGGGACTCCCTACGAGCAGTACTTC. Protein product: CASSQTGTPYEQYF. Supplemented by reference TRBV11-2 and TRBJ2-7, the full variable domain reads EAGVAQSPRYKIIEKRQSVAFWCNPISGHATLYWYQQILGQGPKLLIQFQNNGVVDDSQLPKDRFSAERLKGVDSTLKIQPAKLEDSAVYLCASSQTGTPYEQYFGPGTRLTVT.

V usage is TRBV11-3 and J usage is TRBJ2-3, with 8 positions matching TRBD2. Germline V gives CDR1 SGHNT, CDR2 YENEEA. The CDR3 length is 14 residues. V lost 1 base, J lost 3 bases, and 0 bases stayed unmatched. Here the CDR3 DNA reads TGTGCCAGCAGCTTAGGACTAGCGACAGATACGCAGTATTTT. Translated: CASSLGLATDTQYF.

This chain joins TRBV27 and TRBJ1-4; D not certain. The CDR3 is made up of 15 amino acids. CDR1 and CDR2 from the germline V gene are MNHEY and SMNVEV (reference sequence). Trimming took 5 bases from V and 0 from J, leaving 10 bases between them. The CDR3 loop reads CASSPLRATNEKLFF. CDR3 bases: TGTGCCAGCAGTCCTCTTCGGGCAACTAATGAAAAACTGTTTTTT.

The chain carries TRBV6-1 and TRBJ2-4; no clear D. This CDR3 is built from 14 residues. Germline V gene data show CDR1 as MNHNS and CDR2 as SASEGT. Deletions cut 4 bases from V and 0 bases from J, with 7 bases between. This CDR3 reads CASSGGLAKNIQYF. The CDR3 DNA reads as TGTGCCAGCAGTGGTGGTCTAGCCAAAAACATTCAGTACTTC.

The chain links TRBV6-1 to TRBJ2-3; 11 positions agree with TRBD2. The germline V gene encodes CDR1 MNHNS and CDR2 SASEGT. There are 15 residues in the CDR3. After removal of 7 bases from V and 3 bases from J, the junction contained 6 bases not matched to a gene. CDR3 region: CASNLLAGVTDTQYF. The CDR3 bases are TGTGCCAGCAACCTACTAGCGGGAGTAACAGATACGCAGTATTTT.

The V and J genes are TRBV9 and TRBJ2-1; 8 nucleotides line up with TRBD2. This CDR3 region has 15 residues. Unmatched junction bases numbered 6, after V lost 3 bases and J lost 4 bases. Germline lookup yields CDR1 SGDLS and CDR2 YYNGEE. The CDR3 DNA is TGTGCCAGCAGCGCAACTAGCGGTTATTACAATGAGCAGTTCTTC. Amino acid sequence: CASSATSGYYNEQFF.

This CDR3 reads CASSQVTSLDEQYF. The CDR3 DNA reads TGCGCCAGCAGCCAAGTGACTAGTTTGGACGAGCAGTACTTC. This chain connects TRBV4-1 to TRBJ2-7; maybe TRBD2 (6 bases). This CDR3 is built from 14 residues. Trimming took 1 base from V and 5 from J, leaving 12 bases between them. The germline V gene has CDR1 MGHRA and CDR2 YSYEKL.

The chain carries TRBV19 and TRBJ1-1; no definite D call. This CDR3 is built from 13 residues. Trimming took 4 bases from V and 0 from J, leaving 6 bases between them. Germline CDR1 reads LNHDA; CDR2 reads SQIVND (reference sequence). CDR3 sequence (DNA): TGTGCCAGTAGTAATCAGGTGAACACTGAAGCTTTCTTT. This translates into CASSNQVNTEAFF. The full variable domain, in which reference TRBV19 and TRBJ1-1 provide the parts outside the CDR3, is DGGITQSPKYLFRKEGQNVTLSCEQNLNHDAMYWYRQDPGQGLRLIYYSQIVNDFQKGDIAEGYSVSREKKESFPLTVTSAQKNPTAFYLCASSNQVNTEAFFGQGTRLTVV.

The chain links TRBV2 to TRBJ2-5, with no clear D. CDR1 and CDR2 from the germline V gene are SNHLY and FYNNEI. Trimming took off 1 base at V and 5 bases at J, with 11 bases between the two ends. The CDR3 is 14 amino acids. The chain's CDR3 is CASSEEVGFETQYF. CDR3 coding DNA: TGTGCCAGCAGTGAAGAGGTCGGCTTTGAGACCCAGTACTTC.

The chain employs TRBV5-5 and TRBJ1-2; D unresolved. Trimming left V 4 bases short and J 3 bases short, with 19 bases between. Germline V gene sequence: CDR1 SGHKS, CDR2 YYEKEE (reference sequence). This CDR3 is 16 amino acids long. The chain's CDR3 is CASSERHRIQYYGYTF. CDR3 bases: TGTGCCAGCAGCGAACGGCATCGCATACAATACTATGGCTACACCTTC.

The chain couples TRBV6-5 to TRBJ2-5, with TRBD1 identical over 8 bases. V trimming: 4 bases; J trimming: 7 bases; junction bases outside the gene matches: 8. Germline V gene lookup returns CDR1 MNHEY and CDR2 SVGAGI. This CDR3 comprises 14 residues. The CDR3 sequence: CASSSQGQAGTQYF. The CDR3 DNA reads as TGTGCCAGCAGTTCCCAGGGACAGGCTGGGACCCAGTACTTC.

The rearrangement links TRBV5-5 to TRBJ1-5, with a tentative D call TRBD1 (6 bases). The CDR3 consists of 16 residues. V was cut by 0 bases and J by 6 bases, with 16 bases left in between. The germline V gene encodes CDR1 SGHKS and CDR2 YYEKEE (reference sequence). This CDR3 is CASSLGEGRGRQPQHF. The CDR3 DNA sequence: TGTGCCAGCAGCTTGGGGGAGGGCAGGGGACGTCAGCCCCAGCATTTT.

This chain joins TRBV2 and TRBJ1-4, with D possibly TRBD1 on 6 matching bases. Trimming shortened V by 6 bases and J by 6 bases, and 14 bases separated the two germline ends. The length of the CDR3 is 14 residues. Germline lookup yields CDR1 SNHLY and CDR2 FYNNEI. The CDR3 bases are TGTGCCAGCAGAGAACAGGGCCTGGATGAAAAACTGTTTTTT. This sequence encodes CASREQGLDEKLFF.

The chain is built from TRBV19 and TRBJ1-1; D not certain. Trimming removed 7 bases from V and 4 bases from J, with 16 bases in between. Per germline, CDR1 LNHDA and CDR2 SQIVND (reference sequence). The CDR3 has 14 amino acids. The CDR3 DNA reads TGTGCCAGTACCCCCCGGGCGGGTAGCACTGAAGCTTTCTTT. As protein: CASTPRAGSTEAFF.

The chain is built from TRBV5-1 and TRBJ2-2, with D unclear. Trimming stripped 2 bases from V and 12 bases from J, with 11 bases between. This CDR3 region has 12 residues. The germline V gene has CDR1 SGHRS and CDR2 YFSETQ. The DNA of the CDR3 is TGCGCCAGCAGCTTTGATACCGTGAAGCTGTTTTTT. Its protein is CASSFDTVKLFF.

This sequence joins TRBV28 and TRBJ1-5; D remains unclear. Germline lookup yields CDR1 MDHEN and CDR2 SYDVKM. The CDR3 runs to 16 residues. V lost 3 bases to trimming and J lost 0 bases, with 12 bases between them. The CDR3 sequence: CASSFYGRGSNQPQHF. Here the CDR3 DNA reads TGTGCCAGCAGTTTTTACGGCAGAGGTAGCAATCAGCCCCAGCATTTT.

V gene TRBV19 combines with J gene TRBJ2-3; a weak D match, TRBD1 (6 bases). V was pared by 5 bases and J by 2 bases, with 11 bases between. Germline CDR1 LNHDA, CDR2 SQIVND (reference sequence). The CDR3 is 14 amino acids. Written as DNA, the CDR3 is TGTGCCAGTAGTGATCAGGGGTTCACAGATACGCAGTATTTT. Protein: CASSDQGFTDTQYF.

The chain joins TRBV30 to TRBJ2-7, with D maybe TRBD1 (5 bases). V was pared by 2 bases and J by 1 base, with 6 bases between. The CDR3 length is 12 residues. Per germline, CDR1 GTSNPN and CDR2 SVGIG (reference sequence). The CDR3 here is CAWSYRSYEQYF. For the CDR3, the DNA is TGTGCCTGGAGTTACAGGTCCTACGAGCAGTACTTC.

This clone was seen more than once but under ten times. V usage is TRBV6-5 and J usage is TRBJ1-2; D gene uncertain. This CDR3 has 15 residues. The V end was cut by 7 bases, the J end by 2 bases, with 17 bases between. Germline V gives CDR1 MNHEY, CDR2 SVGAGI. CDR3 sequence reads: CASTYGRGRNYGYTF. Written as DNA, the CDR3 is TGTGCCAGCACCTATGGTCGGGGAAGAAACTATGGCTACACCTTC.

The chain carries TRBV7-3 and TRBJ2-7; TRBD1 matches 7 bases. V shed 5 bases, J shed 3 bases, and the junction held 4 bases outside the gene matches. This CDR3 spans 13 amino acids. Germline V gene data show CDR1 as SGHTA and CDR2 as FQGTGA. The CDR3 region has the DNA TGTGCCAGCAGCCCAAGACAGGGCTACGAGCAGTACTTC. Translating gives CASSPRQGYEQYF.

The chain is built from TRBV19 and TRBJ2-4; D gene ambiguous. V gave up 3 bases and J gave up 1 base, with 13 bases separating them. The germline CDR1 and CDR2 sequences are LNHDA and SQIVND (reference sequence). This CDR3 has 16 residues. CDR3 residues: CASSMVGFSAKNIQYF. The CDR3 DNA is TGTGCCAGTAGTATGGTGGGGTTTTCGGCCAAAAACATTCAGTACTTC.

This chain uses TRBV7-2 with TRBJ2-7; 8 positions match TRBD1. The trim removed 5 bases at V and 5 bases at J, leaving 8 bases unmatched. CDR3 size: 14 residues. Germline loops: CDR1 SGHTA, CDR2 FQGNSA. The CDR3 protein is CASSLRTGSDEQYF. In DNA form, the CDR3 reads TGTGCCAGCAGCCTACGGACAGGGTCCGACGAGCAGTACTTC.

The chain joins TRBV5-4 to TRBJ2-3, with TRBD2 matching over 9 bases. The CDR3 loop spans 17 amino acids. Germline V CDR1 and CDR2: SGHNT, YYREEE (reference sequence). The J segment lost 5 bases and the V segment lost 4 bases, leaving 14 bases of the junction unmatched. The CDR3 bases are TGTGCCAGCAGCCTCCGTAGTGGCGGGGGGGTCCGAGATACGCAGTATTTT. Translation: CASSLRSGGGVRDTQYF.

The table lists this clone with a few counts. CDR3 residues: CASSRRPGTGGGSPLHF. CDR3 nucleotide sequence: TGCGCCAGCAGCCGTAGGCCGGGGACAGGGGGTGGTTCACCCCTCCACTTT. The J gene is TRBJ1-6, the V gene TRBV5-1, with TRBD1 matching 11 bases. Losses at the gene ends were 4 bases for V and 9 bases for J; bases not matched to a gene: 12. From germline, CDR1 is SGHRS and CDR2 YFSETQ. CDR3 length equals 17 residues.

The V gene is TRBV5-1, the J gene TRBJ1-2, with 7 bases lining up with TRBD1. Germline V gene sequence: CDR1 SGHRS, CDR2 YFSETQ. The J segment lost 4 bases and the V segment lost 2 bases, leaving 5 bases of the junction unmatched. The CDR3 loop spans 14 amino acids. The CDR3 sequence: CASSLGQDRYGYTF. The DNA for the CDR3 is TGCGCCAGCAGCTTAGGACAGGATCGCTATGGCTACACCTTC.

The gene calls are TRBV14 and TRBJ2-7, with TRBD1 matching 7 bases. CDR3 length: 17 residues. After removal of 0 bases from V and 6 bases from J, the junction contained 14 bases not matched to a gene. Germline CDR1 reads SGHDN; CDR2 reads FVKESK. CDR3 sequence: CASSQDHRQGQTGEQYF. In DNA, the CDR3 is TGTGCCAGCAGCCAAGATCACAGACAGGGACAAACGGGCGAGCAGTACTTC. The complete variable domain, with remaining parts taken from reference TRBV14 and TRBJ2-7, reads EAGVTQFPSHSVIEKGQTVTLRCDPISGHDNLYWYRRVMGKEIKFLLHFVKESKQDESGMPNNRFLAERTGGTYSTLKVQPAELEDSGVYFCASSQDHRQGQTGEQYFGPGTRLTVT.

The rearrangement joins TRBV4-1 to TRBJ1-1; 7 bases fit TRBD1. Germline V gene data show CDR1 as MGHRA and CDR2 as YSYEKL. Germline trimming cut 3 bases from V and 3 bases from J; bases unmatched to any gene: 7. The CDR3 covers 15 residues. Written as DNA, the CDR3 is TGCGCCAGCAGCCATTCAGACAGGGAGGACACTGAAGCTTTCTTT. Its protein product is CASSHSDREDTEAFF.

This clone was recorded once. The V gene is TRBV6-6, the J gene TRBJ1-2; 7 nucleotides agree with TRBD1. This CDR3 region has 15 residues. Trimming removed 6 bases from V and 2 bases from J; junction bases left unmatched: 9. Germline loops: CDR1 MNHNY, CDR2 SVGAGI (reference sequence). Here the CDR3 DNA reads TGTGCCAGCAGAGATAAGACAGGGATGAACTATGGCTACACCTTC. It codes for CASRDKTGMNYGYTF.

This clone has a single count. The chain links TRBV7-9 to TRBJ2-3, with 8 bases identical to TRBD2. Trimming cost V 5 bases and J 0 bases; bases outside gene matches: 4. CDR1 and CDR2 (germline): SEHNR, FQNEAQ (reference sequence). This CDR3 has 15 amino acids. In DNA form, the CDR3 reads TGTGCCAGCAGCCATTTAGCGGGGAGCACAGATACGCAGTATTTT. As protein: CASSHLAGSTDTQYF. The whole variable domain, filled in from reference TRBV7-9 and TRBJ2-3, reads DTGVSQNPRHKITKRGQNVTFRCDPISEHNRLYWYRQTLGQGPEFLTYFQNEAQLEKSRLLSDRFSAERPKGSFSTLEIQRTEQGDSAMYLCASSHLAGSTDTQYFGPGTRLTVL.